Given below is one T cell receptor beta chain in context. In the original analysis: Reference gene primer amplification in the assay estimated nucleated cell counts. Libraries were prepared by immunoSEQ multiplex PCR; TCRdb keeps only in-frame clonotypes and omits some of them. V and J calls and clone size follow that table, whereas D and trimming were derived from the DNA. The sample carries about 400,000 clones, around 90% recorded once. J gave up 1 base and V 5 bases, and 11 bases lay outside the gene matches. CDR1 and CDR2 from the germline V gene are MNHNY and SVGAGI (reference sequence). The CDR3 spans 20 residues. The sample belongs to a study of blood T cell repertoires in COVID-19. Turning to the study itself: COVID-19 samples, acute and convalescent, were from the United States, Italy and Spain. PBMCs, B-cell-depleted T cells, or T cells were the source of the cDNA or gDNA that made up the material.

This TCR was sampled from a woman aged 40 to 49 with acute COVID-19. The sequencing input was PBMCs or T cells enriched from blood (not recorded which). This rearrangement joins TRBV6-6 to TRBJ2-1, with TRBD2 matching 16 bases. The CDR3 sequence is CASSPNAGTSGGASYNEQFF. DNA of the CDR3: TGTGCCAGCAGTCCGAACGCCGGGACTAGCGGGGGGGCTTCCTACAATGAGCAGTTCTTC.